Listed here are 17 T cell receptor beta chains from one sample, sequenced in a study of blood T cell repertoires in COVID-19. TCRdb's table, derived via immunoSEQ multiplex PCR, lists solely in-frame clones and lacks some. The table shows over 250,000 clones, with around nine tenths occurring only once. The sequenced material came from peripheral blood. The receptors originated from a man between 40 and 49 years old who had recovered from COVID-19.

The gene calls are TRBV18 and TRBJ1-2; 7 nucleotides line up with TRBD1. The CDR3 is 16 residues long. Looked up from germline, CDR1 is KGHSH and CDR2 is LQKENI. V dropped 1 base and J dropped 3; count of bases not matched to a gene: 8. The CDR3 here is CASSPQGAKGDYGYTF. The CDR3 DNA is TGTGCCAGCTCACCACAGGGGGCGAAGGGGGACTATGGCTACACCTTC. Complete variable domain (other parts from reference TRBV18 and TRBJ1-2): NAGVMQNPRHLVRRRGQEARLRCSPMKGHSHVYWYRQLPEEGLKFMVYLQKENIIDESGMPKERFSAEFPKEGPSILRIQQVVRGDSAAYFCASSPQGAKGDYGYTFGSGTRLTVV.

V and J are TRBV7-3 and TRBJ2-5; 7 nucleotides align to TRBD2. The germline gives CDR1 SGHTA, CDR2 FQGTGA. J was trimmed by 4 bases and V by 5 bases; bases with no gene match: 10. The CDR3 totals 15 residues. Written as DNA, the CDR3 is TGTGCCAGCAGCCGCGGAGGGGACTACGGAGAGACCCAGTACTTC. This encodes CASSRGGDYGETQYF.

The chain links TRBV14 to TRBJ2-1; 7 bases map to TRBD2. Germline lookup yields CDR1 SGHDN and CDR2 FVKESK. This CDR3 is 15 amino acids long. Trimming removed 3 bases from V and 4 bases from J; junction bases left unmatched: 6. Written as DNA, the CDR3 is TGTGCCAGCAGCCAGTTGGCTAGCGGATACAATGAGCAGTTCTTC. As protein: CASSQLASGYNEQFF.

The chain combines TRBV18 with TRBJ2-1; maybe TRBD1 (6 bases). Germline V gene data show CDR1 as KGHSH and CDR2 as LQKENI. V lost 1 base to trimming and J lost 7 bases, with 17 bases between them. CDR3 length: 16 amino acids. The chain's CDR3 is CASSPQQGVKRNEQFF. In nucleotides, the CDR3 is TGTGCCAGCTCACCACAACAGGGAGTTAAGAGGAATGAGCAGTTCTTC.

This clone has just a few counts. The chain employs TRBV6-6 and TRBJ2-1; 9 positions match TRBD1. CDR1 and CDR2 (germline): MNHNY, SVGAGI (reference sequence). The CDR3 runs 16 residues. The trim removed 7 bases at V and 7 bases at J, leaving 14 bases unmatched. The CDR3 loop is CASTDPGQGLRNEQFF. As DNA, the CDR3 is TGTGCCAGCACCGACCCGGGACAGGGCCTGAGGAATGAGCAGTTCTTC.

This chain's CDR3 is CASSYRTSGNVNEQFF. The DNA for the CDR3 is TGTGCCAGCAGCTATCGGACTAGCGGGAATGTTAATGAGCAGTTCTTC. The chain couples TRBV7-9 to TRBJ2-1, with 12 bases that match TRBD2. The CDR3 runs 16 residues. After removal of 4 bases from V and 7 bases from J, the junction contained 8 bases not matched to a gene. CDR1 and CDR2 (germline): SEHNR, FQNEAQ (reference sequence).

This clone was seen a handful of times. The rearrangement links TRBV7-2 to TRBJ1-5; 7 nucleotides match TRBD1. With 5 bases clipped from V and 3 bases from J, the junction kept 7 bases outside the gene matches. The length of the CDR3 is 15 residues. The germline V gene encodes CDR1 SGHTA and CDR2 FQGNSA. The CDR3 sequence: CASSPWTGDNQPQHF. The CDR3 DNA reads TGTGCCAGCAGCCCCTGGACAGGCGACAATCAGCCCCAGCATTTT.

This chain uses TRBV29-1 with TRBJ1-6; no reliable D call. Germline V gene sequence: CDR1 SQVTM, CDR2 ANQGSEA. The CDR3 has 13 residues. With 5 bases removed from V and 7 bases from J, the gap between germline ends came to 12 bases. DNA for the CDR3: TGCAGCGTTCGAGGGTTGGGGAATTCACCCCTCCACTTT. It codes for CSVRGLGNSPLHF. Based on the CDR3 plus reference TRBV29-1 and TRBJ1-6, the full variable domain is SAVISQKPSRDICQRGTSLTIQCQVDSQVTMMFWYRQQPGQSLTLIATANQGSEATYESGFVIDKFPISRPNLTFSTLTVSNMSPEDSSIYLCSVRGLGNSPLHFGNGTRLTVT.

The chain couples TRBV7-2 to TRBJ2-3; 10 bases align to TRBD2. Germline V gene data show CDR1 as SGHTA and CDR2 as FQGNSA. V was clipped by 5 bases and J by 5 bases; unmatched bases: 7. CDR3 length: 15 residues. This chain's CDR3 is CASSPYSGGLDTQYF. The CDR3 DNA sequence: TGTGCCAGCAGCCCCTATAGCGGGGGGTTAGATACGCAGTATTTT.

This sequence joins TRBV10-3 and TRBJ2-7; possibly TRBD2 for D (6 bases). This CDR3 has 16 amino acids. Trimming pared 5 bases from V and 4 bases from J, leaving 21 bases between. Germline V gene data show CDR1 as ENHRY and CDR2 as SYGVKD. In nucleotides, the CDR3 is TGTGCCATCAGTCCCATCGGCGGGACGGCACCGTACGAGCAGTACTTC. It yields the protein CAISPIGGTAPYEQYF.

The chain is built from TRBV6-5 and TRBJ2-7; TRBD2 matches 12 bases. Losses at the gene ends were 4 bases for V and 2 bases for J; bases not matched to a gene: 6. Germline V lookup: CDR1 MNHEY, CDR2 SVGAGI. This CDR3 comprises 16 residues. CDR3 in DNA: TGTGCCAGCAGTTCCCGGACTAGCGGGACTCCCTACGAGCAGTACTTC. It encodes CASSSRTSGTPYEQYF.

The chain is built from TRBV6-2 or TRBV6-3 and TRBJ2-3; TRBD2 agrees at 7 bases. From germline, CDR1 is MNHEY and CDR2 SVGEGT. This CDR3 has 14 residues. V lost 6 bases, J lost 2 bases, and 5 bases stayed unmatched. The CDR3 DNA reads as TGTGCCAGCAGCTCCGGGACTACCACAGATACGCAGTATTTT. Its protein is CASSSGTTTDTQYF.

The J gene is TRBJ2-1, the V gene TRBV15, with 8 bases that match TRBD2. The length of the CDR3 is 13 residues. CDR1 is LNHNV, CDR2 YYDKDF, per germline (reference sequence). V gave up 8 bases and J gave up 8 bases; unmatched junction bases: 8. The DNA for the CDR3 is TGTGCCACCCGACGGACTAGCCTGCATGAGCAGTTCTTC. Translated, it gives CATRRTSLHEQFF.

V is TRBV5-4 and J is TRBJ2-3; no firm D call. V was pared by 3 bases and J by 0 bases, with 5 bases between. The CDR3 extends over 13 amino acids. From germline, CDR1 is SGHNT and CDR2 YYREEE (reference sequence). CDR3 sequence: CASSSSSTDTQYF. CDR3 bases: TGTGCCAGCAGCTCCTCTAGCACAGATACGCAGTATTTT. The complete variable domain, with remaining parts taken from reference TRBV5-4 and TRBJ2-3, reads ETGVTQSPTHLIKTRGQQVTLRCSSQSGHNTVSWYQQALGQGPQFIFQYYREEENGRGNFPPRFSGLQFPNYSSELNVNALELDDSALYLCASSSSSTDTQYFGPGTRLTVL.

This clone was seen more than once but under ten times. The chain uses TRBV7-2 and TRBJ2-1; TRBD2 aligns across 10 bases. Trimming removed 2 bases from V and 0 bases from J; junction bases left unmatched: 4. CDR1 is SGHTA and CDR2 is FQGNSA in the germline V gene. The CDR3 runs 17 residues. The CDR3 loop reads CASSLFPSGSSYNEQFF. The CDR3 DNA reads TGTGCCAGCAGCTTATTCCCTAGCGGGAGCTCCTACAATGAGCAGTTCTTC.

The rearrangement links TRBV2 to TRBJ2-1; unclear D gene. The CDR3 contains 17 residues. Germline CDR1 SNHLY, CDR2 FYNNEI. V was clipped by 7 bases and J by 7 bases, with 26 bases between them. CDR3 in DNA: TGTGCCAGCACTATCCTTCGAGACTCGTACCTGAGGAATGAGCAGTTCTTC. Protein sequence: CASTILRDSYLRNEQFF.

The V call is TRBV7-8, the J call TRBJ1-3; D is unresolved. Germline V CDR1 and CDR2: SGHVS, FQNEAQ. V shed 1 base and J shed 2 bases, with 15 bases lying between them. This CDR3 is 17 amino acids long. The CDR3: CASSLGGSLIPGNTIYF. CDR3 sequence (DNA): TGTGCCAGCAGCTTAGGCGGTTCACTCATACCTGGAAACACCATATATTTT. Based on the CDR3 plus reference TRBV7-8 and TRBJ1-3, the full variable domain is GAGVSQSPRYKVAKRGQDVALRCDPISGHVSLFWYQQALGQGPEFLTYFQNEAQLDKSGLPSDRFFAERPEGSVSTLKIQRTQQEDSAVYLCASSLGGSLIPGNTIYFGEGSWLTVV.